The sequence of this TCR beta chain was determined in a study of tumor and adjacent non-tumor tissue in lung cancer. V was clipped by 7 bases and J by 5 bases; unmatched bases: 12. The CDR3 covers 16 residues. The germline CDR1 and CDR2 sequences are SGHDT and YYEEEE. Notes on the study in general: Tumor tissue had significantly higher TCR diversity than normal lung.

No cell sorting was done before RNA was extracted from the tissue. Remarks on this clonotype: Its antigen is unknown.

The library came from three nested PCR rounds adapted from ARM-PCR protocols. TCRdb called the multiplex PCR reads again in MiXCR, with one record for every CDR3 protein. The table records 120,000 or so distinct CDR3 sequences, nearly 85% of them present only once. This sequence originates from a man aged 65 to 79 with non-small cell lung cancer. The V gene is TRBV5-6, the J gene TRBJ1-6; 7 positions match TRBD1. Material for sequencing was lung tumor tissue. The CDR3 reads CASGMAGGQNNSPLHF. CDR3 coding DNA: TGTGCCAGCGGCATGGCTGGGGGACAGAATAATTCACCCCTCCACTTT. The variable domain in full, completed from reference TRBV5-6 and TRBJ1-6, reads DAGVTQSPTHLIKTRGQQVTLRCSPKSGHDTVSWYQQALGQGPQFIFQYYEEEERQRGNFPDRFSGHQFPNYSSELNVNALLLGDSALYLCASGMAGGQNNSPLHFGNGTRLTVT.